The T cell receptor (beta chain) described here comes from a study of blood T cells in healthy people across ages. The second PCR ran roughly 7 to 11 cycles with a sample-barcoded 5' primer and J-beta primers. TCRdb itself ran the 5' RACE reads through MiXCR, one entry per CDR3 protein. The repertoire holds around 1.5 million distinct CDR3 sequences, around 35% seen once, with about 11% in the top ten. The CDR3 length is 16 residues. Unmatched junction bases numbered 10, after V lost 1 base and J lost 5 bases. Germline loops: CDR1 DFQATT, CDR2 SNEGSKA (reference sequence). Worth noting for this clonotype: Antigen: not known.

Points from the study as a whole: The long-lived group displayed more naive CD4+ cells, plus higher diversity, than the aged donors did.

Sequencing used blood. The origin of this receptor is a woman aged 25 to 39 in good health. The rearrangement uses TRBV20-1 and TRBJ2-1; TRBD2 aligns across 8 bases. CDR3 in amino acids: CSARAWSGRSDNEQFF. As DNA, the CDR3 is TGCAGTGCTAGAGCCTGGAGCGGGAGAAGCGACAATGAGCAGTTCTTC.